This T cell receptor (beta chain) came from a study of CD8 T cells in ankylosing spondylitis (dated by TCRdb to 2017 to 2019). Study-wide context: The study set out to find disease-linked TCR variants by profiling T cell receptor beta repertoires in ankylosing spondylitis patients and healthy donors. The full study cohort comprised about 24 ankylosing spondylitis patients and some 100 healthy donors. Samples of peripheral blood were taken, and for ankylosing spondylitis patients, synovial fluid was collected as well.

Broad study findings and their caveats: The disease-linked clones showed a CD8+ phenotype and occurred at relatively low frequencies in peripheral blood. According to the report, matched synovial fluid samples from ankylosing spondylitis patients were significantly enriched for the disease-linked clones. Some motif variants had previously been reported in the synovial fluid and blood of reactive arthritis patients, which suggests shared mechanisms of disease initiation. A TCR beta motif of 7 or 8 highly homologous amino acid variants appeared characteristic of blood from ankylosing spondylitis patients.

The trim is 4 bases for V and 2 bases for J, with a gap of 13 bases between the germline ends. Including cysteine and phenylalanine, the CDR3 has 15 amino acids. Only the CDR3 portion is preserved as DNA: 45 bases, with reading frame beginning at the first base. The germline V gene gives CDR1 as ENHRY and CDR2 as SYGVKD. Remarks on this clonotype: The antigen it recognizes is unknown. No much larger clonotype is one base removed from it; base qualities were not supplied.

For sequencing, an Illumina HiSeq 2500 was employed. Quantitative 5'-RACE with molecular barcodes was the method used to prepare the TCR beta libraries. Regarding the original processing steps: Disease-linked TCR variants were identified with a new computational method built on a probabilistic model of VDJ rearrangement. Starting from the raw public reads, TCRdb applied fastp trimming at Q25, assembled clones with MiXCR and retained in-frame beta chains. A single entry per CDR3 protein holds the most common genes and DNA from its merged rows. The V and J calls shown here were made by TCRdb, not taken from the authors' results. Counted in this sample were approximately 550,000 distinct CDR3 sequences; roughly an eighth of them appeared once. Around 6.8% of the sample is held by the ten biggest clonotypes.

The source material was blood, either unsorted or a sorted T cell fraction (not recorded which). The rearranged chain carries TRBV10-3 and TRBJ2-3; 5 matching bases give a weak D call of TRBD2. This TCR was sampled from a male donor with ankylosing spondylitis. In nucleotide form, the sequence is TGTGCCATCAGTGGCCCCGCGGGCAACACAGATACGCAGTATTTT. It specifies CAISGPAGNTDTQYF.